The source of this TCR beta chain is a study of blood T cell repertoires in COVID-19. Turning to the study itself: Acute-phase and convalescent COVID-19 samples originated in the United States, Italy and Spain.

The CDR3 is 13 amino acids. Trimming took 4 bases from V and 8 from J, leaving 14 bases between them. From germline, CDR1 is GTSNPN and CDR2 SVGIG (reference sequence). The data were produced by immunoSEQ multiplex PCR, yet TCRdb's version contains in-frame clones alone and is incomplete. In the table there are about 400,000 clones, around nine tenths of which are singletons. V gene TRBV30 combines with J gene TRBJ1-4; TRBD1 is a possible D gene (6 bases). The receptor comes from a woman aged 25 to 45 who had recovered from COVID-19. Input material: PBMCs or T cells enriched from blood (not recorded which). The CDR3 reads CAWNRGGHEKLFF. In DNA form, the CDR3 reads TGTGCCTGGAACCGGGGGGGACACGAAAAACTGTTTTTT.